The TCR beta chain described here comes from a study of cytomegalovirus exposure and HLA in healthy donors. As concerns this clone: Antigen: not known.

General study results and limits: Cytomegalovirus association was listed for about 150 TCR beta chains. Later on, an analysis showed TCR association rates differing by HLA locus, with DRB1 the most and HLA-C the fewest.

The CDR3 is 16 amino acids. Germline lookup yields CDR1 SGHAT and CDR2 FQNNGV. J lost 5 bases, V lost 1 base, and 8 bases had no gene match. PCR was performed using 60 Vbeta and 13 Jbeta primers. As processed by the authors: An analysis performed later counted 72 million or so unique TCR beta chains (roughly 11 million of them shared). This table comes from immunoSEQ multiplex PCR, and its TCRdb copy is limited to in-frame clones, with some not included. V and J calls and clone size are as listed in that table; D and trimming were resolved from the DNA. This sample has roughly 140,000 clones, with approximately 81% found just once.

V gene TRBV11-2 combines with J gene TRBJ2-5, with 9 bases aligning to TRBD1. Sequenced sample: PBMCs. The clonotype originates from a boy aged 2-9 years in good health and CMV-seronegative. This chain's CDR3 is CASSLGVGTGRETQYF. The CDR3 DNA reads TGTGCCAGCAGCTTAGGGGTGGGGACAGGGAGGGAGACCCAGTACTTC.